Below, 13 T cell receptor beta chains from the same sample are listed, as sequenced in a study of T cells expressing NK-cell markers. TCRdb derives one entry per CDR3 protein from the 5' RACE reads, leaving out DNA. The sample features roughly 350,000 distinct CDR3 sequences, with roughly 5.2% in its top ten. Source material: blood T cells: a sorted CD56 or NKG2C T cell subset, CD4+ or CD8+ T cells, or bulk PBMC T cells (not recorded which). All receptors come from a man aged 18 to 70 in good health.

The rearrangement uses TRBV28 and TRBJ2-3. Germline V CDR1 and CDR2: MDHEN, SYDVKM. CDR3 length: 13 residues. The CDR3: CASRTQNTDTQYF.

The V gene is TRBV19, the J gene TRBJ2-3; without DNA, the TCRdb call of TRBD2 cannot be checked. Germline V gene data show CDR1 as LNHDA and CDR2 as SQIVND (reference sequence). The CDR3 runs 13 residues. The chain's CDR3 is CASRDSTTDTQYF.

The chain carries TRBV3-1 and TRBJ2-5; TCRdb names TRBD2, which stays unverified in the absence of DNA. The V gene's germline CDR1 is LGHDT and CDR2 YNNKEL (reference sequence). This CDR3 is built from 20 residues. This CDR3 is CASSQGLAGAGVLKQETQYF.

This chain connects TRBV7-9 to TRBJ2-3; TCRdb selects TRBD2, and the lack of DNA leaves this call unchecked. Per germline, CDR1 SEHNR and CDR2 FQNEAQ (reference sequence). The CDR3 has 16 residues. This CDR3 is CASSPGTPTFTDTQYF.

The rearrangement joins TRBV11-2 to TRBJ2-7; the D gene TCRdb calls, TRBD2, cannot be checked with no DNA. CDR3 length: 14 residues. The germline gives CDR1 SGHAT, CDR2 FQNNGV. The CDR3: CASSSTSRAYEQYF.

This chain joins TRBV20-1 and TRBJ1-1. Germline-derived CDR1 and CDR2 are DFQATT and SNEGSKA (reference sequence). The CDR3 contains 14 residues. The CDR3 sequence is CSARSGGMNTEAFF.

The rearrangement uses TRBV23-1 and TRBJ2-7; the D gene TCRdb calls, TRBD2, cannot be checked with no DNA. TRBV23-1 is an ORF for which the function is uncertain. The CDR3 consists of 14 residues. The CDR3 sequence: CASTIDGPSYEQYF.

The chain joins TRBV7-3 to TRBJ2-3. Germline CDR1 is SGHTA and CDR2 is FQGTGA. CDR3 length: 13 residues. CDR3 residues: CASSLNSYDTQYF. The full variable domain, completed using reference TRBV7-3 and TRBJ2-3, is GAGVSQTPSNKVTEKGKYVELRCDPISGHTALYWYRQSLGQGPEFLIYFQGTGAADDSGLPNDRFFAVRPEGSVSTLKIQRTERGDSAVYLCASSLNSYDTQYFGPGTRLTVL.

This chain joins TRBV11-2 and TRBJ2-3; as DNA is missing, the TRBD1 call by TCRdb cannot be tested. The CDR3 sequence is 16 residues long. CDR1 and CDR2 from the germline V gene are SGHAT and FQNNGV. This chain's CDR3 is CASSLGDRVVTDTQYF.

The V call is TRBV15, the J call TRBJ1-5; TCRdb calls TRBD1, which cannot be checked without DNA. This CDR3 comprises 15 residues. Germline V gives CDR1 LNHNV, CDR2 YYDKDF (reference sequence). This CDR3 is CATSRDLQVNQPQHF.

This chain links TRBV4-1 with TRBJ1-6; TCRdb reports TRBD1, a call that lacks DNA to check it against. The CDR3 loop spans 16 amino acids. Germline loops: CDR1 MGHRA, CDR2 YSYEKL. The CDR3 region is CASSQGRTGRNSPLHF.

The CDR3 is CASSVGGAQGYTF. The chain is built from TRBV9 and TRBJ1-2; TCRdb's D call, TRBD1, is unchecked because there is no DNA. The length of the CDR3 is 13 residues. Germline lookup yields CDR1 SGDLS and CDR2 YYNGEE.

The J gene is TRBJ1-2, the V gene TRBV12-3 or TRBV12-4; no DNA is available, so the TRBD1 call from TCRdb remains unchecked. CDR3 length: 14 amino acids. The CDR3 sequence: CASSADSTNYGYTF.